The rows below give T cell receptor beta chains drawn from one sample of a study of CD8+CD57+ T cells in acquired aplastic anemia. A single record per CDR3 protein comes from TCRdb applying MiXCR to the reads. The top ten hold about 1.8% of the sample, which has some 200,000 distinct CDR3 sequences, around 48% seen once. Material for sequencing was sorted CD4+, CD8+, or CD8+CD57+ T cells (not recorded which) from PBMCs. The origin of the receptors is a human donor with aplastic anemia. CDR3s include the opening cysteine and the closing phenylalanine or tryptophan. Fields, in order: J gene, V gene, clone size, D gene, CDR3 protein, CDR3 DNA. D genes are given only for firm matches. Clone size, where shown, is once, few, many, or a class for clones that have expanded.

TRBJ2-7,TRBV29-1,.,.,CSVGGVEEQYF,TGCAGCGTTGGGGGGGTCGAGGAGCAGTACTTC
TRBJ1-5,TRBV29-1,.,.,CSVAPGQSNQPQHF,TGCAGCGTAGCTCCGGGGCAGAGCAATCAGCCCCAGCATTTT
TRBJ1-2,TRBV10-3,few,.,CAISETALNYGYTF,TGTGCCATCAGTGAAACAGCCTTAAACTATGGCTACACCTTC
TRBJ2-6,TRBV16,many,.,CASSRQATGANVLTF,TGTGCCAGCAGTCGACAGGCTACCGGGGCCAACGTCCTGACTTTC
TRBJ1-1,TRBV10-3,once,.,CAISESKATGSEAFF,TGTGCCATCAGTGAGTCGAAGGCCACAGGGTCTGAAGCTTTCTTT
TRBJ1-1,TRBV7-3,many,.,CASSQGPMSSEAFF,TGTGCCAGCAGCCAGGGCCCAATGAGTTCGGAAGCTTTCTTT
TRBJ1-3,TRBV19,many,TRBD1,CASSSTGGSGNTIYF,TGTGCCAGTAGTAGCACAGGGGGCAGTGGAAACACCATATATTTT
TRBJ1-5,TRBV20-1,many,.,CSARAPINQPQHF,TGCAGTGCTAGAGCCCCCATTAATCAGCCCCAGCATTTT
TRBJ1-2,TRBV2,.,.,CASSEGDSIYGYTF,TGTGCCAGCAGTGAAGGAGACAGTATCTATGGCTACACCTTC
TRBJ2-1,TRBV3-1,few,.,CASSQDLRGNEQFF,TGTGCCAGCAGCCAAGATCTTCGGGGAAATGAGCAGTTCTTC
TRBJ1-5,TRBV24-1,.,TRBD1,CATSDPGTGGQPQHF,TGTGCCACCAGTGATCCCGGAACAGGGGGGCAGCCCCAGCATTTT
TRBJ1-2,TRBV19,.,.,CASSIQPVGYGYTF,TGTGCCAGTAGTATTCAGCCCGTCGGTTATGGCTACACCTTC
TRBJ1-1,TRBV5-8,many,.,CASSLRSARTEAFF,TGTGCCAGCAGCTTAAGATCTGCGCGGACTGAAGCTTTCTTT
TRBJ2-7,TRBV6-1,many,.,CASSVSFWSYEQYF,TGTGCCAGCAGTGTATCTTTCTGGTCCTACGAGCAGTACTTC
TRBJ2-7,TRBV2,.,TRBD1,CASTYRGDSYEQYF,TGTGCCAGCACCTACAGGGGAGACTCCTACGAGCAGTACTTC
TRBJ1-5,TRBV7-2,many,.,CASSRGPVGNQPQHF,TGTGCCAGCAGCCGTGGACCCGTGGGCAATCAGCCCCAGCATTTT
TRBJ2-2,TRBV20-1,many,TRBD2,CSARMAGGPNGELFF,TGCAGTGCTAGAATGGCGGGAGGGCCTAACGGGGAGCTGTTTTTT
TRBJ1-3,TRBV28,.,.,CASRTGGTGNTIYF,TGTGCCAGCAGAACGGGGGGGACTGGAAACACCATATATTTT
TRBJ1-6,TRBV5-1,many,TRBD1,CASSPWTGESPLHF,TGCGCCAGCAGCCCATGGACAGGGGAATCACCCCTCCACTTT
TRBJ2-5,TRBV2,once,.,CASSVERVSNQPQYF,TGTGCCAGCAGTGTGGAAAGGGTGAGCAATCAGCCCCAGTACTTC
TRBJ1-1,TRBV2,.,.,CASSVETVNTEAFF,TGTGCCAGCAGTGTTGAGACGGTGAACACTGAAGCTTTCTTT
TRBJ2-1,TRBV29-1,few,TRBD2,CSAVAGGLNEQFF,TGCAGCGCCGTTGCGGGAGGGCTCAATGAGCAGTTCTTC
TRBJ2-7,TRBV29-1,many,TRBD1,CSALTGPYEQYF,TGCAGCGCTCTGACAGGGCCCTACGAGCAGTACTTC
TRBJ2-6,TRBV7-6,many,.,CASSLESRNSGANVLTF,TGTGCCAGCAGCTTAGAATCACGAAACTCTGGGGCCAACGTCCTGACTTTC
TRBJ1-3,TRBV29-1,.,TRBD1,CSVKGGQGATGNTIYF,TGCAGCGTTAAGGGGGGACAGGGGGCGACTGGAAACACCATATATTTT
TRBJ2-7,TRBV29-1,.,.,CSVESAAHEQYF,TGCAGCGTTGAGTCGGCTGCCCACGAGCAGTACTTC